These T cell receptor beta chains were read from a single sample in a study of vaccination and CD4 T cells after COVID-19. What these receptors recognize is not known. TCRdb independently ran MiXCR on the PCR reads; one entry per CDR3 protein. This table holds roughly 12,000 distinct CDR3 sequences, approximately 63% found once. Sequencing input: CD4+ T cells from blood, cultured in vitro. The receptor source for this set is a human donor who had recovered from COVID-19. CDR3s include the opening cysteine and the closing phenylalanine or tryptophan. Fields, in order: CDR3 protein, CDR3 DNA, J gene, D gene, clone size, V gene. The D gene is left open where the match is weak. Clone size appears in some rows only: once, few, many, or a class for an expanded clone.

CASSLQTGSTATGELFF	TGTGCCAGCAGCCTCCAGACAGGGTCCACCGCCACCGGGGAGCTGTTTTTT	TRBJ2-2	TRBD1	few	TRBV3-1
CASSLLGSEAKNIQYF	TGTGCCAGCAGCTTGTTAGGCAGTGAAGCCAAAAACATTCAGTACTTC	TRBJ2-4	.	.	TRBV5-5
CASRGPIGKRNIQYF	TGTGCCAGCAGAGGGCCGATTGGAAAACGGAACATTCAGTACTTC	TRBJ2-4	.	few	TRBV6-1
CAWMRDSTEAFF	TGTGCCTGGATGCGAGACAGCACTGAAGCTTTCTTT	TRBJ1-1	.	.	TRBV30
CASSQIVSGRVATGNNYGYTF	TGTGCCAGCAGCCAAATCGTCTCTGGGCGGGTGGCCACAGGGAATAACTATGGCTACACCTTC	TRBJ1-2	.	.	TRBV4-2
CASSFLTPQETQYF	TGTGCCAGCAGCTTTCTGACACCCCAAGAGACCCAGTACTTC	TRBJ2-5	.	.	TRBV7-9
CSGTYMGGNYGYTF	TGCAGTGGGACATACATGGGTGGAAACTATGGCTACACCTTC	TRBJ1-2	.	few	TRBV20-1
CASTKRGGSNTGELFF	TGTGCCAGCACCAAAAGGGGCGGGTCGAACACCGGGGAGCTGTTTTTT	TRBJ2-2	.	.	TRBV7-2
CASSPRAGVPLEQYF	TGTGCCAGCAGCCCCCGAGCGGGAGTCCCCCTCGAGCAGTACTTC	TRBJ2-7	TRBD2	.	TRBV7-2
CASRDHGTDTQYF	TGTGCCAGCAGGGACCACGGCACAGATACGCAGTATTTT	TRBJ2-3	.	once	TRBV27
CSGQGGAGSQHF	TGCAGTGGGCAGGGGGGGGCCGGGTCCCAGCATTTT	TRBJ1-5	TRBD1	.	TRBV20-1
CASSFRPRGETQYF	TGTGCCAGCAGTTTTCGGCCGAGAGGGGAGACCCAGTACTTC	TRBJ2-5	.	.	TRBV12-3/TRBV12-4
CASSPGLAGTRAQYF	TGTGCCAGCAGCCCGGGACTAGCGGGGACCAGGGCCCAGTACTTC	TRBJ2-5	TRBD2	.	TRBV11-2
CATSRGVNQPQHF	TGTGCCACCAGCAGAGGTGTGAATCAGCCCCAGCATTTT	TRBJ1-5	.	once	TRBV15
CATGADRGFPPLHF	TGTGCCACCGGAGCGGACAGGGGTTTTCCACCCCTCCACTTT	TRBJ1-6	TRBD1	.	TRBV15
CASSRSAGPHEQYF	TGTGCCAGCAGCCGAAGTGCAGGGCCCCACGAGCAGTACTTC	TRBJ2-7	.	few	TRBV7-9
CASSQELAGGVDTQYF	TGCGCCAGCAGCCAAGAACTAGCGGGAGGGGTAGATACGCAGTATTTT	TRBJ2-3	TRBD2	.	TRBV4-3
CATSRVLPYNEQFF	TGTGCCACCAGCAGAGTGTTACCGTACAATGAGCAGTTCTTC	TRBJ2-1	.	.	TRBV15